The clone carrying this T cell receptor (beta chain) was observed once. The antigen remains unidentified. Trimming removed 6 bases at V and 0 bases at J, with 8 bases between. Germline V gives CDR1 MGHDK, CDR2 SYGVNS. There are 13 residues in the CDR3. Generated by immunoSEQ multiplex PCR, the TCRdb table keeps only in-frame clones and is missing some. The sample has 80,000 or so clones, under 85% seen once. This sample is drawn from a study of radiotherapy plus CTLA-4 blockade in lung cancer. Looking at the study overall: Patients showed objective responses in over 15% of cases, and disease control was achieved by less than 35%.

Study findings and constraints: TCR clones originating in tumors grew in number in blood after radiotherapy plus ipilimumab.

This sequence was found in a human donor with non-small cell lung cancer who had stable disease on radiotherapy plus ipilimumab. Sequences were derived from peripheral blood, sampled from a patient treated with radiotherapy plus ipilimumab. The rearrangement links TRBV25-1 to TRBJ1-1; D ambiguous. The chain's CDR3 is CASSITLNTEAFF. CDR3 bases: TGTGCCAGCAGCATAACATTGAACACTGAAGCTTTCTTT.